Each of the 29 T cell receptor beta chains below was sequenced from the same sample in a study of radiation and T cells in renal cell carcinoma (dated by TCRdb to between 2020 and 2021). Libraries came from the immunoSEQ multiplex PCR assay. TCRdb limited this immuneACCESS table to in-frame rearrangements with V and J called. A share of clones is missing; checked studies link under half to unresolved V genes, and the rest is unexplained. The sample table holds about 130,000 clones, of which about four fifths were seen once. Less than 3.5% of the sample is taken by the ten largest. Sample time point, as interpreted from the label and publication: baseline pretreatment blood. Taken with the paper, the label for treatment or condition translates to: 15 Gy SBRT to primary tumor, nephrectomy 4 weeks later. Source: blood, taken from a patient whose treatment included radiotherapy and nephrectomy. Receptors originate from a woman in her fifties or sixties with renal cell carcinoma.

The chain employs TRBV7-9 and TRBJ1-4; D uncertain. The CDR3 consists of 16 residues. Deletions cut 6 bases from V and 5 bases from J, with 19 bases between. Germline assignment: CDR1 SEHNR and CDR2 FQNEAQ (reference sequence). DNA of the CDR3: TGTGCCAGCAGTATACCCTACAGCGAACACAATGAAAAACTGTTTTTT. It encodes CASSIPYSEHNEKLFF.

V usage is TRBV19 and J usage is TRBJ2-2, with TRBD1 matching over 9 bases. The CDR3 has 15 amino acids. CDR1 is LNHDA, CDR2 SQIVND, per germline (reference sequence). With 7 bases clipped from V and 4 bases from J, the junction kept 7 bases outside the gene matches. Here the CDR3 reads CASTLGQGGTGELFF. The CDR3 DNA reads as TGTGCCAGTACTCTGGGACAGGGAGGCACCGGGGAGCTGTTTTTT. The full variable domain, its missing parts supplied by reference TRBV19 and TRBJ2-2, is DGGITQSPKYLFRKEGQNVTLSCEQNLNHDAMYWYRQDPGQGLRLIYYSQIVNDFQKGDIAEGYSVSREKKESFPLTVTSAQKNPTAFYLCASTLGQGGTGELFFGEGSRLTVL.

This clone was counted a few times. The chain joins TRBV6-5 to TRBJ1-5, with D possibly being TRBD1 (6 bases). Germline V gene data show CDR1 as MNHEY and CDR2 as SVGAGI. Trimming took 5 bases from V and 5 from J, leaving 13 bases between them. The CDR3 consists of 14 residues. This chain's CDR3 is CASSPQGAHQPQHF. The DNA of the CDR3 is TGTGCCAGCAGTCCACAGGGTGCTCATCAGCCCCAGCATTTT.

The rearrangement uses TRBV14 and TRBJ2-7, with D possibly being TRBD2 (6 bases). The CDR3 consists of 15 residues. Germline CDR1 reads SGHDN; CDR2 reads FVKESK. V lost 4 bases, J lost 4 bases, and 17 bases lay in between. CDR3 bases: TGTGCCAGCAGCCCCGCCCCTAGCGCAGGTTACGAGCAGTACTTC. Translating gives CASSPAPSAGYEQYF. The full variable domain, with the rest looked up from reference TRBV14 and TRBJ2-7, is EAGVTQFPSHSVIEKGQTVTLRCDPISGHDNLYWYRRVMGKEIKFLLHFVKESKQDESGMPNNRFLAERTGGTYSTLKVQPAELEDSGVYFCASSPAPSAGYEQYFGPGTRLTVT.

V gene TRBV28 combines with J gene TRBJ2-1; D unresolved. The CDR3 length is 15 residues. The V end was cut by 3 bases, the J end by 10 bases, with 19 bases between. The germline CDR1 and CDR2 sequences are MDHEN and SYDVKM. CDR3 sequence reads: CASSFLTNSFGEQFF. The CDR3 DNA reads TGTGCCAGCAGTTTTTTAACAAACTCATTCGGCGAGCAGTTCTTC.

CDR3: CASSSGASHTQETQYF. In DNA, the CDR3 is TGCGCCAGCAGCTCGGGGGCTAGCCACACACAAGAGACCCAGTACTTC. The J gene is TRBJ2-5, the V gene TRBV5-1; D tentatively fits TRBD1 or TRBD2 (6 bases each). The germline gives CDR1 SGHRS, CDR2 YFSETQ. The CDR3 is 16 amino acids. V gave up 3 bases and J gave up 2 bases, with 17 bases separating them.

In nucleotides, the CDR3 is TGTGCCAGCAGCTTGACAGGCTCAGATACGCAGTATTTT. This encodes CASSLTGSDTQYF. The rearrangement joins TRBV5-4 to TRBJ2-3; TRBD1 might be the D (5 bases). The CDR3 has 13 amino acids. In germline, CDR1 is SGHNT, CDR2 YYREEE (reference sequence). V lost 1 base to trimming and J lost 4 bases, with 7 bases between them. Complete variable domain (other parts from reference TRBV5-4 and TRBJ2-3): ETGVTQSPTHLIKTRGQQVTLRCSSQSGHNTVSWYQQALGQGPQFIFQYYREEENGRGNFPPRFSGLQFPNYSSELNVNALELDDSALYLCASSLTGSDTQYFGPGTRLTVL.

The rearrangement links TRBV13 to TRBJ1-3, with D tentatively TRBD1 (5 bases). Germline CDR1 and CDR2: PRHDT and FYEKMQ (reference sequence). The CDR3 has 16 residues. The germline V and J ends were trimmed by 2 bases and 0 bases, with 11 bases remaining between them. The CDR3 region is CASSLQPGGSGNTIYF. The CDR3 DNA is TGTGCCAGCAGCTTACAACCGGGGGGCTCTGGAAACACCATATATTTT.

V and J are TRBV9 and TRBJ1-2, with TRBD1 matching 10 bases. V shed 4 bases, J shed 4 bases, and the junction held 13 bases outside the gene matches. The CDR3 length is 17 residues. Germline V gene sequence: CDR1 SGDLS, CDR2 YYNGEE. In DNA, the CDR3 is TGTGCCAGCAGCCCGAACCTCCGGGACAGGGGTGGCTATGGCTACACCTTC. This encodes CASSPNLRDRGGYGYTF.

The chain employs TRBV5-1 and TRBJ2-7, with 8 positions matching TRBD1. The CDR3 runs to 14 residues. CDR1 SGHRS and CDR2 YFSETQ come from the germline V gene. Trimming cost V 4 bases and J 4 bases; bases outside gene matches: 7. As DNA, the CDR3 is TGCGCCAGCAGCCCGGGACAGGACCAGTACGAGCAGTACTTC. It encodes CASSPGQDQYEQYF. The entire variable domain, with the rest obtained from reference TRBV5-1 and TRBJ2-7, is as follows: KAGVTQTPRYLIKTRGQQVTLSCSPISGHRSVSWYQQTPGQGLQFLFEYFSETQRNKGNFPGRFSGRQFSNSRSEMNVSTLELGDSALYLCASSPGQDQYEQYFGPGTRLTVT.

This chain uses TRBV5-4 with TRBJ1-1; 7 bases agree with TRBD1. The junction had 3 bases not matched to a gene; V was cut back by 0 bases and J by 4 bases. This CDR3 has 14 amino acids. The germline V gene encodes CDR1 SGHNT and CDR2 YYREEE (reference sequence). CDR3 DNA sequence: TGTGCCAGCAGCTTGGCCGGGACAGCCACTGAAGCTTTCTTT. This codes for CASSLAGTATEAFF.

This chain connects TRBV5-1 to TRBJ2-1; TRBD2 matches at 16 bases. With V trimmed by 2 bases and J by 2 bases, 10 bases remained unmatched. The CDR3 is 20 residues long. Germline lookup yields CDR1 SGHRS and CDR2 YFSETQ. CDR3 DNA: TGCGCCAGCAGCTTATACGGGACTAGCGGGGGGGTATTAACCTACAATGAGCAGTTCTTC. Amino acid sequence: CASSLYGTSGGVLTYNEQFF.

The J gene is TRBJ1-1, the V gene TRBV7-3; no clear D gene. Trimming shortened V by 5 bases and J by 0 bases, and 7 bases separated the two germline ends. In germline, CDR1 is SGHTA, CDR2 FQGTGA. The CDR3 is made up of 13 amino acids. The CDR3: CASSISMNTEAFF. Written as DNA, the CDR3 is TGTGCCAGCAGCATCAGCATGAACACTGAAGCTTTCTTT.

V usage is TRBV4-3 and J usage is TRBJ2-1; D is undetermined. The CDR3 has 13 residues. Trimming took 0 bases from V and 4 from J, leaving 4 bases between them. The germline V gene encodes CDR1 LGHNA and CDR2 YSLEER. Here the CDR3 reads CASSQDPYNEQFF. DNA for the CDR3: TGCGCCAGCAGCCAAGACCCGTACAATGAGCAGTTCTTC.

The chain combines TRBV18 with TRBJ2-1; weak D call: TRBD2 (6 bases). V was trimmed by 3 bases and J by 0 bases, leaving 9 bases between them. The germline V gene encodes CDR1 KGHSH and CDR2 LQKENI. The CDR3 runs to 15 residues. This CDR3 is CASSPGGSSYNEQFF. The CDR3 nucleotides read TGTGCCAGCTCACCTGGGGGGAGCTCCTACAATGAGCAGTTCTTC.

The chain links TRBV7-9 to TRBJ2-7, with a tentative D call TRBD2 (5 bases). This CDR3 is built from 13 residues. Deletions cut 8 bases from V and 3 bases from J, with 14 bases between. Looked up from germline, CDR1 is SEHNR and CDR2 is FQNEAQ (reference sequence). The CDR3 DNA sequence: TGTGCCAGCGCCGGGATCCCAAACTACGAGCAGTACTTC. This encodes CASAGIPNYEQYF. Looking up the rest from reference TRBV7-9 and TRBJ2-7 gives the full variable domain: DTGVSQNPRHKITKRGQNVTFRCDPISEHNRLYWYRQTLGQGPEFLTYFQNEAQLEKSRLLSDRFSAERPKGSFSTLEIQRTEQGDSAMYLCASAGIPNYEQYFGPGTRLTVT.

This clone was seen just once. V gene TRBV9 combines with J gene TRBJ1-2; 7 nucleotides align to TRBD1. CDR3 length: 13 residues. The V gene's germline CDR1 is SGDLS and CDR2 YYNGEE. V lost 5 bases and J lost 7; bases outside the gene matches: 8. This chain's CDR3 is CASRDTGDGGYTF. CDR3 DNA: TGTGCCAGCAGAGACACAGGGGACGGTGGCTACACCTTC.

The chain joins TRBV20-1 to TRBJ1-2, with a possible D match to TRBD1 (5 bases). V lost 3 bases to trimming and J lost 12 bases, with 14 bases between them. Germline CDR1 DFQATT, CDR2 SNEGSKA (reference sequence). The CDR3 covers 11 residues. CDR3 amino acids: CSASEPLTDTF. In DNA, the CDR3 is TGCAGTGCTAGCGAACCCCTGACAGACACCTTC.

The chain has TRBV2 and TRBJ1-2; tentative D call: TRBD1 (5 bases). This CDR3 contains 12 residues. Germline values: CDR1 SNHLY, CDR2 FYNNEI. Deletions cut 9 bases from V and 2 bases from J, with 10 bases between. The CDR3 DNA reads TGTGCCAGGGGGACTGGAAACTATGGCTACACCTTC. Residues: CARGTGNYGYTF.

A single count supports this clone. The chain links TRBV7-9 to TRBJ1-1, with D perhaps TRBD1 (5 bases). CDR1 is SEHNR and CDR2 is FQNEAQ in the germline V gene (reference sequence). V lost 1 base and J lost 7, with 10 bases in between. This CDR3 has 13 residues. CDR3 coding DNA: TGTGCCAGCAGCTTAGTAGGGGCAGGTGAAGCTTTCTTT. This sequence encodes CASSLVGAGEAFF. The full variable domain, rest sourced from reference TRBV7-9 and TRBJ1-1, is DTGVSQNPRHKITKRGQNVTFRCDPISEHNRLYWYRQTLGQGPEFLTYFQNEAQLEKSRLLSDRFSAERPKGSFSTLEIQRTEQGDSAMYLCASSLVGAGEAFFGQGTRLTVV.

This clone occurred once. V is TRBV19 and J is TRBJ1-2; D is unresolved. CDR1 and CDR2 from the germline V gene are LNHDA and SQIVND (reference sequence). V gave up 8 bases and J gave up 4 bases, with 14 bases separating them. CDR3 size: 13 residues. In nucleotides, the CDR3 is TGTGCCAGTTCGCTCGGACGGATCTATGGCTACACCTTC. Amino acid sequence: CASSLGRIYGYTF.

The chain links TRBV6-1 to TRBJ1-3, with 7 positions matching TRBD1. The germline V gene encodes CDR1 MNHNS and CDR2 SASEGT. V gave up 0 bases and J gave up 3 bases; unmatched junction bases: 5. There are 16 residues in the CDR3. CDR3 amino acids: CASSEALGTVGNTIYF. The CDR3 nucleotides read TGTGCCAGCAGTGAAGCCCTCGGGACAGTTGGAAACACCATATATTTT.

The chain links TRBV5-6 to TRBJ1-5; 7 bases agree with TRBD1. This CDR3 spans 13 amino acids. Trimming at V came to 4 bases and at J to 11 bases, leaving 9 bases not matched to a gene. Germline lookup yields CDR1 SGHDT and CDR2 YYEEEE. CDR3: CASSVNTGEAQHF. The CDR3 bases are TGTGCCAGCAGCGTAAATACAGGGGAAGCCCAGCATTTT.

The chain carries TRBV19 and TRBJ1-4; weak D call: TRBD1 (5 bases). This CDR3 region has 12 residues. Between the trimmed V and J ends, which lost 5 bases and 12 bases, there was a span of 13 bases. Germline loops: CDR1 LNHDA, CDR2 SQIVND (reference sequence). The CDR3 coding sequence is TGTGCCAGTAGTTCTACGAGGGGCGAACTGTTTTTT. It specifies CASSSTRGELFF.

This chain connects TRBV28 to TRBJ2-2; 7 bases line up with TRBD1. There are 15 residues in the CDR3. Germline values: CDR1 MDHEN, CDR2 SYDVKM. Trimming cost V 6 bases and J 3 bases; bases outside gene matches: 7. The CDR3 region has the DNA TGTGCCAGCAGACCAGGGGGTGGGTACACCGGGGAGCTGTTTTTT. Amino acid sequence: CASRPGGGYTGELFF.

The chain is built from TRBV10-1 and TRBJ2-3, with D hard to call. This CDR3 spans 16 amino acids. The V gene's germline CDR1 is WNHNN and CDR2 SYGVQD (reference sequence). V shed 0 bases and J shed 0 bases, with 10 bases lying between them. The CDR3 DNA reads TGCGCCAGCAGTGAGTCCCTGACGCTTAGCACAGATACGCAGTATTTT. Protein sequence: CASSESLTLSTDTQYF.

V gene TRBV4-1 combines with J gene TRBJ2-1; 9 bases are shared with TRBD1. Trimming removed 2 bases from V and 5 bases from J; junction bases left unmatched: 7. The CDR3 has 16 residues. Looked up from germline, CDR1 is MGHRA and CDR2 is YSYEKL. CDR3 sequence: CASSQTGTGTNNEQFF. CDR3 in DNA: TGCGCCAGCAGCCAAACCGGGACAGGGACAAACAATGAGCAGTTCTTC.

In this sample, this clone turned up once. The CDR3 reads CASSLTGDTGELFF. The CDR3 region has the DNA TGTGCCAGTAGTTTGACAGGGGACACCGGGGAGCTGTTTTTT. The chain couples TRBV19 to TRBJ2-2; the match to TRBD1 covers 8 bases. CDR1 and CDR2 (germline): LNHDA, SQIVND (reference sequence). After removal of 5 bases from V and 3 bases from J, the junction contained 2 bases not matched to a gene. This CDR3 is 14 amino acids long.

This chain connects TRBV18 to TRBJ1-3; possible D gene TRBD1, 5 bases. This CDR3 has 16 amino acids. Germline V gene lookup returns CDR1 KGHSH and CDR2 LQKENI. V shed 2 bases and J shed 0 bases, with 11 bases lying between them. This chain's CDR3 is CASSPAGLSSGNTIYF. The CDR3 coding sequence is TGTGCCAGCTCACCAGCGGGACTTTCCTCTGGAAACACCATATATTTT.